In this sample, the clone carrying this TCR beta chain turned up a few times. Antigen: not known. The sample originates from a study of identical twins. Regarding the study as a whole: Out-of-frame alpha sequences shared by twins were enriched for low generation probability. Abundant cord blood beta clonotypes carried fewer insertions; memory repertoires showed none. The models systematically underestimated how much out-of-frame TCR alpha was shared in monozygotic twins.

CDR1 MDHEN and CDR2 SYDVKM come from the germline V gene. V shed 1 base and J shed 3 bases, with 7 bases lying between them. CDR3 length: 14 residues. TCRdb processed the 5' RACE reads anew with MiXCR; each CDR3 protein has one entry. In the table there are fewer than 650,000 distinct CDR3 sequences, around 7.4% of which are singletons. These records were also assigned to another study, of yellow fever vaccine responses in identical twins.

Sequencing was done on a sample of PBMCs. The TCR comes from a woman in her late teens or twenties in good health. The chain links TRBV28 to TRBJ2-1; D perhaps matches TRBD2 (5 bases). This CDR3 is CASSLSGNYNEQFF. CDR3 in DNA: TGTGCCAGCAGTTTATCCGGGAACTACAATGAGCAGTTCTTC.